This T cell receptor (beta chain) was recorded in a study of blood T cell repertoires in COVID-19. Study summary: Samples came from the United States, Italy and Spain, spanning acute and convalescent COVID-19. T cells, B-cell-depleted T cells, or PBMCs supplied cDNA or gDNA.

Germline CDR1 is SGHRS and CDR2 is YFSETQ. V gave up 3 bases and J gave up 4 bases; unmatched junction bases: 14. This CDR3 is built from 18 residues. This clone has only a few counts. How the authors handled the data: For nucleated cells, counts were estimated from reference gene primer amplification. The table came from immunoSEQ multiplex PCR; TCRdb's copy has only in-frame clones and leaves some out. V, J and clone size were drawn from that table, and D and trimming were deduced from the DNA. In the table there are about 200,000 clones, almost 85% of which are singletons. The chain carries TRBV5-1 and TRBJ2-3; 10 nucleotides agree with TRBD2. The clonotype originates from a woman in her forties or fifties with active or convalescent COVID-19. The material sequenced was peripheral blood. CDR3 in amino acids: CASSSPSLAGAAADTQYF. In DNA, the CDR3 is TGCGCCAGCAGCTCACCCTCCCTAGCGGGGGCTGCAGCAGATACGCAGTATTTT.